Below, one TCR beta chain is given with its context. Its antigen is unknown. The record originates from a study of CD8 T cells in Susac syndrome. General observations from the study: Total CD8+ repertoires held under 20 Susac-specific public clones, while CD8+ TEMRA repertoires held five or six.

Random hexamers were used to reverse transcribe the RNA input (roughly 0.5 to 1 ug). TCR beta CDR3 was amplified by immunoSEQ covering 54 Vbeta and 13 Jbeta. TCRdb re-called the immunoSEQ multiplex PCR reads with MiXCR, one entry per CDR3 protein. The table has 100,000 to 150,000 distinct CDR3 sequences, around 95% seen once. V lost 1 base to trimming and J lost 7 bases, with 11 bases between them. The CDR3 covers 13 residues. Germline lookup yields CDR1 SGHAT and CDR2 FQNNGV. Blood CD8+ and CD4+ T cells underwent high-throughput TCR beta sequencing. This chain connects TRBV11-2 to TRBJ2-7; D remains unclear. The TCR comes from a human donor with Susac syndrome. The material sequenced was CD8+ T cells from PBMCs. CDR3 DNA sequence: TGTGCCAGCAGCTTAGGGACCCCCTCGGAGCAGTACTTC. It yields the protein CASSLGTPSEQYF.